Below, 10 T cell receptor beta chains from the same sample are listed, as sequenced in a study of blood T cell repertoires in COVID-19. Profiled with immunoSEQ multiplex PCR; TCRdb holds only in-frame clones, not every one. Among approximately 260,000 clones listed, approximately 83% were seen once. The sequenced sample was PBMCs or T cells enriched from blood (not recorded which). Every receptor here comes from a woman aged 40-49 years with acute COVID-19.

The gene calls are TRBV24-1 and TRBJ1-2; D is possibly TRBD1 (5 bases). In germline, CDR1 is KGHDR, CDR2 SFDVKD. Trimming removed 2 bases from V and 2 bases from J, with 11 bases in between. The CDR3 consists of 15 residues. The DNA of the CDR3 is TGTGCCACCAGTGATTCCCGGACACGCAACTATGGCTACACCTTC. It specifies CATSDSRTRNYGYTF.

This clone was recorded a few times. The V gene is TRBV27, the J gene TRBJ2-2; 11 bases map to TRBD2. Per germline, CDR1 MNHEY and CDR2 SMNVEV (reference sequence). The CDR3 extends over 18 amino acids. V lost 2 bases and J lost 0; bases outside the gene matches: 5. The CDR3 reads CASSLPLAGGPNTGELFF. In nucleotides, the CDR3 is TGTGCCAGCAGTTTACCTCTAGCGGGAGGCCCGAACACCGGGGAGCTGTTTTTT.

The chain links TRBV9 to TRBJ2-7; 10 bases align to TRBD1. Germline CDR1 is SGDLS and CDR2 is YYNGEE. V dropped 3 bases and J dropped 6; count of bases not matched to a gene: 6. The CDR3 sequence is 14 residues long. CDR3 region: CASSAAGQGLEQYF. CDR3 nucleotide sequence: TGTGCCAGCAGCGCCGCGGGACAGGGGCTCGAGCAGTACTTC.

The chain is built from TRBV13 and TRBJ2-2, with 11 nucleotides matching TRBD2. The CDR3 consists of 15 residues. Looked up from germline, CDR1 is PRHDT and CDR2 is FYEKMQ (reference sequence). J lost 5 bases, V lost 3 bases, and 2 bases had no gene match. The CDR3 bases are TGTGCCAGCAGCTTTATAGCGGGAGGGACCGGGGAGCTGTTTTTT. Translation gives CASSFIAGGTGELFF.

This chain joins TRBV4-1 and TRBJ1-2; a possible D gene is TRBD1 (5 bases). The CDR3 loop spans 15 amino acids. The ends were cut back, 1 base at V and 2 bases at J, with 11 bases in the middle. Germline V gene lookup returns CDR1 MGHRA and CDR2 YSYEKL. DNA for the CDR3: TGCGCCAGCAGCCAAGCCTCGGCAGGGAACTATGGCTACACCTTC. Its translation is CASSQASAGNYGYTF.

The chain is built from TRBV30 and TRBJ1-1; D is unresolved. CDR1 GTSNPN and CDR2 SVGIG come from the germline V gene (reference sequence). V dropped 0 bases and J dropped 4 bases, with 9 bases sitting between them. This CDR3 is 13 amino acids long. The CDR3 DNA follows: TGTGCCTGGAGTGTCGGGAGGTCCACTGAAGCTTTCTTT. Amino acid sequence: CAWSVGRSTEAFF.

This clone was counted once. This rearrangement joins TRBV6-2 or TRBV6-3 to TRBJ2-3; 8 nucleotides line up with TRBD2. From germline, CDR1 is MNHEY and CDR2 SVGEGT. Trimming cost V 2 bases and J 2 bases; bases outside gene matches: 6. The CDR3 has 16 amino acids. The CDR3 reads CASSYGLAGNTDTQYF. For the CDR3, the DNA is TGTGCCAGCAGTTACGGGCTAGCGGGCAACACAGATACGCAGTATTTT.

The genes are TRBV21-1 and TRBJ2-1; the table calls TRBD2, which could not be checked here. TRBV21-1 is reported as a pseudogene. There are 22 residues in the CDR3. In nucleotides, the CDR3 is TGTGCCAGCAGCAAAGTTAATCTAGGTTCTCCGGGACTAGCGGGGTCTTACAATGAGCAGTTCTTC. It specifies CASSKVNLGSPGLAGSYNEQFF.

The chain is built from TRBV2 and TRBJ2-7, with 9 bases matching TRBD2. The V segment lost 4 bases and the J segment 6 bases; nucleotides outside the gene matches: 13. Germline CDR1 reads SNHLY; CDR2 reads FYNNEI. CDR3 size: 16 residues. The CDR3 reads CASSGRGSGRISEQYF. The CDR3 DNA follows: TGTGCCAGCAGTGGTCGGGGTAGCGGGAGAATAAGCGAGCAGTACTTC.

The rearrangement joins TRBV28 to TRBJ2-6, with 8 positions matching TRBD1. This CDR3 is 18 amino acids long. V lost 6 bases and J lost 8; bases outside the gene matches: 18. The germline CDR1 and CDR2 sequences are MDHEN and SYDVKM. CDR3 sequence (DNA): TGTGCCAGCAGCCTCGGGGACAGGTTCCGGCTCTGGACCAACGTCCTGACTTTC. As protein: CASSLGDRFRLWTNVLTF.